This TCR beta chain stems from a study of T-cell reconstitution after alpha-beta-depleted transplantation in children. The germline CDR1 and CDR2 sequences are MNHEY and SVGAGI. The CDR3 contains 16 residues. The V segment lost 4 bases and the J segment 1 base; nucleotides outside the gene matches: 7. Molecular barcoding with unique molecular identifiers was used for the TCRbeta library. One entry per CDR3 protein results from TCRdb running MiXCR on the PCR reads. Here the sample spans roughly 240,000 distinct CDR3 sequences, roughly 7.7% being singletons. This clonotype was counted many times. Its antigen remains unknown. General study results and limits: Approximately two months post-transplant, alpha-beta T cells reportedly originated from several hundred expanded graft clones. Several patients had high TCRbeta diversity at day 60; it came from surviving recipient T cells and thymic progenitors. A year post-transplant, T-cell counts and diversity derived mostly from newly produced T cells.

V and J are TRBV6-5 and TRBJ1-2, with 9 bases that match TRBD1. The material was PBMCs, mostly from graft donor cells, obtained 180 days after TCRalphabeta/CD19-depleted stem cell transplant. The sequence derives from a male patient under 18 who had a stem cell transplant for acute lymphoblastic leukemia, so the T cells may come from the graft donor. CDR3 DNA: TGTGCCAGCAGTTCCCCTTACAGGGGGCGTAACTATGGCTACACCTTC. It yields the protein CASSSPYRGRNYGYTF.